The present TCR beta chain was sequenced within a study of shared clonotypes between healthy human individuals. Study-wide points: For naive CD4 cells, roughly 5% of clonotypes were shared across four donors.

The repertoire was sequenced with immunoSEQ multiplex PCR; TCRdb's copy has only in-frame clones and lacks some. The data hold about 2 million clones, with over 85% observed a single time. The germline V gene has CDR1 WSHSY and CDR2 SAAADI. The CDR3 extends over 12 amino acids. Naive CD8 cells lacked CD45RO and underwent positive selection for CCR7, leaving out terminally differentiated effector memory CD45RA+ cells. Worth noting for this clone: Its specificity is not known.

The source of this sequence is a man younger than 30 in good health. The rearrangement links TRBV10-2 to TRBJ2-1; tentatively, D is TRBD1 or TRBD2 (7 bases each). Sequencing was performed on naive CD8+ T cells sorted from blood. For the CDR3, the DNA is TGCGCTATCGGACTAGGGGGCCCTGAGCAGTTCTTC. Its protein product is CAIGLGGPEQFF.